Below, 9 T cell receptor beta chains from the same sample are listed, as sequenced in a study of molecular identifiers for immune sequencing clone quantification. TCRdb re-called the PCR reads through MiXCR, storing one row per CDR3 protein. The repertoire holds some 650,000 distinct CDR3 sequences, with 15% to 20% as singletons. Sequencing was done on a sample of naive CD8+ T cells from blood, with Jurkat cell RNA spiked in. Subset of the sample: FACS-sorted CD8+CD4-CCR7+CD45RA+ naive T cells. These receptors were obtained from a human donor in good health. Some libraries in this study had Jurkat cell RNA spiked in.

This clonotype was seen ten or more times. The chain links TRBV6-2 or TRBV6-3 to TRBJ2-3, with 9 positions matching TRBD2. The CDR3 sequence is 17 residues long. The V and J ends lost 2 bases and 1 base, in that order; junction bases with no gene match: 7. Germline V gene lookup returns CDR1 MNHEY and CDR2 SVGEGT. This CDR3 is CASSYPSGNWGTDTQYF. CDR3 coding DNA: TGTGCCAGCAGTTACCCTAGCGGGAACTGGGGCACAGATACGCAGTATTTT.

This clonotype was recorded at least ten times. V usage is TRBV9 and J usage is TRBJ2-3; no definite D call. Germline V gene sequence: CDR1 SGDLS, CDR2 YYNGEE. V lost 4 bases to trimming and J lost 8 bases, with 11 bases between them. CDR3 length: 12 amino acids. The CDR3 DNA reads as TGTGCCAGCAGCACCGACCCTAGTACGCAGTATTTT. It encodes CASSTDPSTQYF.

This clonotype was detected a few times. V is TRBV27 and J is TRBJ2-1; TRBD2 matches at 8 bases. Germline assignment: CDR1 MNHEY and CDR2 SMNVEV (reference sequence). The CDR3 totals 15 residues. V was pared by 5 bases and J by 4 bases, with 7 bases of the junction left unmatched. The CDR3 protein is CASSIWPGGYNEQFF. DNA for the CDR3: TGTGCCAGCAGTATTTGGCCGGGGGGGTACAATGAGCAGTTCTTC.

The rearrangement joins TRBV4-3 to TRBJ1-2, with a weak D call TRBD1 (5 bases). The V and J ends lost 0 bases and 2 bases respectively, with 13 bases between them. The CDR3 loop spans 16 amino acids. CDR1 and CDR2 (germline): LGHNA, YSLEER. The CDR3 is CASSQDPGRRNYGYTF. The CDR3 region has the DNA TGCGCCAGCAGCCAAGACCCAGGGCGCAGGAACTATGGCTACACCTTC.

This clonotype showed up many times. The chain has TRBV28 and TRBJ1-1; D ambiguous. V lost 5 bases, J lost 3 bases, and 7 bases lay in between. CDR1 is MDHEN, CDR2 SYDVKM, per germline. This CDR3 contains 12 residues. Here the CDR3 DNA reads TGTGCCAGCAGTCCAACCCACACTGAAGCTTTCTTT. Translation: CASSPTHTEAFF.

This clonotype was recorded at least ten times. The chain recombines TRBV30 with TRBJ2-5, with 9 positions matching TRBD1. The CDR3 is 14 amino acids. CDR1 and CDR2 from the germline V gene are GTSNPN and SVGIG (reference sequence). The V segment lost 0 bases and the J segment 7 bases; nucleotides outside the gene matches: 6. CDR3: CAWSVRQGDGTQYF. Written as DNA, the CDR3 is TGTGCCTGGAGTGTCCGACAGGGGGACGGGACCCAGTACTTC.

This clonotype was picked up a small number of times. V usage is TRBV2 and J usage is TRBJ1-2; D may be TRBD1 (6 bases). Deletions cut 2 bases from V and 5 bases from J, with 15 bases between. The germline gives CDR1 SNHLY, CDR2 FYNNEI. The CDR3 is 15 amino acids. The CDR3 DNA reads as TGTGCCAGCAGTGAAAATGTGGTAGGGGGATATGGCTACACCTTC. Protein sequence: CASSENVVGGYGYTF.

About this clonotype: A much larger clone sits a single nucleotide away, making a read error possible. This chain connects TRBV4-3 to TRBJ2-7; D call uncertain. Germline CDR1 and CDR2: LGHNA and YSLEER. The CDR3 is made up of 13 amino acids. Trimming removed 2 bases at V and 6 bases at J, with 11 bases between. CDR3 sequence: CASSQYTGCEQYF. Written as DNA, the CDR3 is TGCGCCAGCAGCCAATATACGGGCTGCGAGCAGTACTTC.

V usage is TRBV20-1 and J usage is TRBJ2-7, with a possible D match to TRBD2 (6 bases). Germline CDR1 and CDR2: DFQATT and SNEGSKA (reference sequence). There are 13 residues in the CDR3. The DNA for the CDR3 is TGCAAGTGCGTTCCTAGCGCCTCCTACGAGCAGTACTTC. Translation gives CKCVPSASYEQYF.